One T cell receptor (beta chain) is described in this entry. The data derive from a study of OX40 agonist ivuxolimab in advanced cancers. Some clones are missing from TCRdb's copy, which holds only in-frame ones; the method was immunoSEQ multiplex PCR. The table shows 9,500 to 13,000 clones, with roughly 70% occurring only once. The receptor comes from an adult with an advanced solid tumor such as melanoma, head and neck, liver or kidney cancer. Sequences were derived from CD4+ or CD8+ T cells sorted from blood, sampled in a trial of the OX40 agonist ivuxolimab.

The CDR3 nucleotides read TGTGCCAGCAGCGCCGGGACAGGGGAAGGTTACGAGCAGTACTTC. Translating gives CASSAGTGEGYEQYF. V is TRBV7-3 and J is TRBJ2-7; 10 nucleotides line up with TRBD1. The CDR3 spans 15 residues. The V gene's germline CDR1 is SGHTA and CDR2 FQGTGA. The V segment lost 5 bases and the J segment 4 bases; nucleotides outside the gene matches: 8.